This T cell receptor beta chain stems from a study of low-dose radiotherapy and immunotherapy resistance in tumors. This clonotype has only one observation. CDR3 length equals 15 residues. Looked up from germline, CDR1 is LNHDA and CDR2 is SQIVND (reference sequence). The J segment lost 6 bases and the V segment lost 5 bases, leaving 10 bases of the junction unmatched. Eligible patients had advanced solid tumors lacking tumor-infiltrating lymphocytes. TRAV- and TRBV-specific primers primed first-strand cDNA, covering alpha and beta chains. Using a constant-region primer together with a V-primer adapter, TCRs were subjected to 15 to 20 PCR cycles of amplification. Using its own MiXCR run on the reads, TCRdb lists one record per CDR3 protein. The sample has about 13,000 distinct CDR3 sequences, 75% seen once.

The chain carries TRBV19 and TRBJ2-3; 8 bases map to TRBD1. The receptor was isolated from a human donor with advanced metastatic prostate, ovarian, gallbladder or colorectal cancer (not recorded which). This table probably holds off-target reads from a library built for another chain. The CDR3, as DNA: TGTGCCAGTAGTCAGGGGGCAGGGGGCCTGGATACGCAGTATTTT. It yields the protein CASSQGAGGLDTQYF.